This T cell receptor beta chain was identified in a study of blood T cells in healthy people across ages. The V end lost 0 bases, the J end lost 4 bases, and 21 bases lay between the germline ends. The germline V gene encodes CDR1 DFQATT and CDR2 SNEGSKA (reference sequence). This CDR3 region has 18 residues. A second PCR, run for about 7 to 11 cycles, used a sample-barcoded 5' primer plus a J-beta primer mix. Each cDNA molecule carried a tag from a template-switch adaptor that contained 12 random nucleotides. TCRdb independently ran MiXCR on the 5' RACE reads; one entry per CDR3 protein. The data show hundreds of thousands of distinct CDR3 sequences, with roughly two fifths seen just once and around 32% held by the top ten.

The source is a man at least 80 years old in good health. The genes are TRBV20-1 and TRBJ1-4; tentatively, D is TRBD1 (5 bases). The sample comprised blood. This chain's CDR3 is CSARDPPHGGEFNEKLFF. DNA of the CDR3: TGCAGTGCTAGAGATCCGCCTCACGGGGGGGAATTTAATGAAAAACTGTTTTTT.